This T cell receptor beta chain emerged from a study of cytomegalovirus exposure and HLA in healthy donors. Study at large: Researchers previously reported finding roughly 120 million unique TCR beta sequences from around 200 million T cells.

At collection, donors were nominally healthy, but unrecorded immune exposures were probable. This clone has just a few counts. Antigen: not known. General study points: Cytomegalovirus status was reportedly diagnosed by the classifier with high specificity and sensitivity. Listed as cytomegalovirus-associated were 150 to 200 TCR beta chains.

60 Vbeta and 13 Jbeta primers were used in PCR. The table came from immunoSEQ multiplex PCR; TCRdb's copy has only in-frame clones and leaves some out. The table lists about 160,000 clones, around 74% of them singletons. This receptor was identified in a woman aged 25 to 45 in good health and CMV-seronegative. Input material: PBMCs.

CDR3 amino acids: CASSQGSLGNQPQHF. The CDR3 DNA is TGTGCCAGCAGCCAGGGGTCCTTGGGCAATCAGCCCCAGCATTTT. This chain uses TRBV6-6 with TRBJ1-5, with D possibly being TRBD1 (6 bases). The length of the CDR3 is 15 residues. V lost 6 bases and J lost 2, with 14 bases in between. Looked up from germline, CDR1 is MNHNY and CDR2 is SVGAGI (reference sequence).